This T cell receptor (beta chain) was captured in a study of blood T cell repertoires in COVID-19. Study-wide context: The United States, Italy and Spain supplied acute and convalescent COVID-19 samples. From T cells, B-cell-depleted T cells, or PBMCs came the material, which was cDNA or gDNA.

Authors' processing steps: By means of reference gene primer amplification, nucleated cell counts were estimated. The data were produced by immunoSEQ multiplex PCR, yet TCRdb's version contains in-frame clones alone and is incomplete. The V and J calls and clone size come from that table; D and trimming were worked out from the DNA. The table has roughly 130,000 clones, around 90% seen once; the top ten hold 3.7%. Germline values: CDR1 SNHLY, CDR2 FYNNEI. This CDR3 spans 15 amino acids. V gave up 7 bases and J gave up 2 bases; unmatched junction bases: 8. Material: peripheral blood. This TCR derives from a man aged 45-65 years with active COVID-19. V and J are TRBV2 and TRBJ1-5, with 7 nucleotides matching TRBD1. As DNA, the CDR3 is TGTGCCAGCACCACGGACAGGTCTGGCAATCAGCCCCAGCATTTT. Its protein is CASTTDRSGNQPQHF.